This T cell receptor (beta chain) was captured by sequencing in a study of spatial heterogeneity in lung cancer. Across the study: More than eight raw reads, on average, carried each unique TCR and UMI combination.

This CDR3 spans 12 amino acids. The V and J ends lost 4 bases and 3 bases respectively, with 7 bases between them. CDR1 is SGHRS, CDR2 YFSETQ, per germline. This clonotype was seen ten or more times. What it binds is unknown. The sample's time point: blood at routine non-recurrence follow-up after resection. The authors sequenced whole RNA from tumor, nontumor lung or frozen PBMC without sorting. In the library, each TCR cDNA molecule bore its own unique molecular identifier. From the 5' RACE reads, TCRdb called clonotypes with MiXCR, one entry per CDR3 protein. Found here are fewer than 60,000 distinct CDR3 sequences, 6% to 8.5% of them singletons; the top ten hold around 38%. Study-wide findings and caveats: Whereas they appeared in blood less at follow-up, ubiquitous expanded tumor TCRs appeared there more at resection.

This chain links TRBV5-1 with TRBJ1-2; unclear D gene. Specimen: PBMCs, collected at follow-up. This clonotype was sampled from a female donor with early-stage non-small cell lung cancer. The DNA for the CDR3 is TGCGCCAGCAGCCCTGACGACTATGGCTACACCTTC. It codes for CASSPDDYGYTF.